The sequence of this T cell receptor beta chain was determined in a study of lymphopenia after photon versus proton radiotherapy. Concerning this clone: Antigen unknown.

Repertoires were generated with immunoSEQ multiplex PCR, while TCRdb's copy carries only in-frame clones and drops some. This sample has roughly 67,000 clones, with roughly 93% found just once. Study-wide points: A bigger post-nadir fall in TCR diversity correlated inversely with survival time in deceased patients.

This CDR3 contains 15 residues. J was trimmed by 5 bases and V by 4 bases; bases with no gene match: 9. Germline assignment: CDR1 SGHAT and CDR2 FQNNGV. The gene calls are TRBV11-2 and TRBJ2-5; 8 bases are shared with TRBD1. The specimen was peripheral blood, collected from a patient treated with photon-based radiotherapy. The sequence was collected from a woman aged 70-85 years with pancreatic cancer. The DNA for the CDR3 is TGTGCCAGCAGCTCCGCACAGGGGGTCGGGGAGACCCAGTACTTC. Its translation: CASSSAQGVGETQYF.